The clone carrying this T cell receptor (beta chain) was detected many times. This specimen comes from a study of regulatory T cells in long-lasting Graves disease. Indicated time point: newly diagnosed GD, antithyroid drugs for less than 3 months. RNA from PBMCs was the source of the TCR library. Investigators prepared the TCR beta libraries by applying iRepertoire HTBI primers and Arm-PCR of CDR3 regions. A single record per CDR3 protein comes from TCRdb applying MiXCR to the multiplex PCR reads. The table lists some 560,000 distinct CDR3 sequences, about 16% of them singletons. Per germline, CDR1 SGHRS and CDR2 YFSETQ. Deletions cut 0 bases from V and 0 bases from J, with 16 bases between. CDR3 length: 18 residues. This sample was also put to use in a study of T cells in Graves' hyperthyroidism and ophthalmopathy. That publication notes: Over 18 months, lack of ophthalmopathy progression marked Graves' hyperthyroidism as stable. The HTBI primer set was used in a first-round RT-PCR of the TCR CDR3. The authors' 13 V-J model separated ophthalmopathy from stable hyperthyroidism.

This chain connects TRBV5-1 to TRBJ1-5; D is unresolved. Source: peripheral blood mononuclear cells (PBMCs), taken at new diagnosis, from a patient treated with antithyroid drugs. The source of this sequence is a middle-aged woman with Graves disease. The CDR3, as DNA: TGCGCCAGCAGCTTGGACGGTACCGAACTACTTAGCAATCAGCCCCAGCATTTT. Amino acids: CASSLDGTELLSNQPQHF.